The 25 T cell receptor beta chains given below trace back to one sample, sequenced in a study of Graves' ophthalmopathy and Graves' hyperthyroidism. Amplified material comprised TCR beta CDR3 regions derived from RNA transcripts. Scientists carried out first-round RT-PCR using HTBI primers and then a second-round multiplex PCR. MiXCR, run by TCRdb on the multiplex PCR reads, gives a single entry per CDR3 protein. In the table there are a few hundred thousand distinct CDR3 sequences, approximately 18% of which are singletons. The sequenced sample was peripheral blood. Receptors originate from an adult woman with stable Graves' hyperthyroidism.

V gene TRBV27 combines with J gene TRBJ1-2, with 8 nucleotides matching TRBD1. CDR1 is MNHEY and CDR2 is SMNVEV in the germline V gene (reference sequence). V trimming: 6 bases; J trimming: 7 bases; junction bases outside the gene matches: 7. The CDR3 has 13 amino acids. This CDR3 reads CASRTGGRGGYTF. CDR3 coding DNA: TGTGCCAGCAGAACAGGGGGAAGGGGTGGCTACACCTTC.

This clonotype was found many times. The V and J genes are TRBV27 and TRBJ1-1; no clear D. Trimming pared 6 bases from V and 1 base from J, leaving 9 bases between. This CDR3 is built from 13 residues. From germline, CDR1 is MNHEY and CDR2 SMNVEV (reference sequence). The CDR3 nucleotides are TGTGCCAGCAGGAAGTCAAAGAACACTGAAGCTTTCTTT. It is translated as CASRKSKNTEAFF.

This clonotype was recorded many times. The chain has TRBV18 and TRBJ1-1; 7 nucleotides agree with TRBD1. The junction had 11 bases not matched to a gene; V was cut back by 10 bases and J by 3 bases. CDR1 and CDR2 (germline): KGHSH, LQKENI. The CDR3 is 14 amino acids. CDR3: CATLLHTGDTEAFF. CDR3 coding DNA: TGTGCCACCCTCCTCCACACAGGGGACACTGAAGCTTTCTTT.

This clonotype was seen many times. This chain joins TRBV13 and TRBJ2-4; perhaps TRBD2 as D (7 bases). Trimming pared 5 bases from V and 7 bases from J, leaving 18 bases between. There are 15 residues in the CDR3. CDR1 and CDR2 from the germline V gene are PRHDT and FYEKMQ (reference sequence). The CDR3 is CASSPGGSGVNIQYF. The CDR3 DNA is TGTGCCAGCAGCCCCGGGGGGTCAGGGGTGAACATTCAGTACTTC. Complete variable domain (other parts from reference TRBV13 and TRBJ2-4): AAGVIQSPRHLIKEKRETATLKCYPIPRHDTVYWYQQGPGQDPQFLISFYEKMQSDKGSIPDRFSAQQFSDYHSELNMSSLELGDSALYFCASSPGGSGVNIQYFGAGTRLSVL.

This clonotype appeared a few times. V usage is TRBV18 and J usage is TRBJ1-1; the match to TRBD1 covers 8 bases. This CDR3 contains 14 residues. The germline gives CDR1 KGHSH, CDR2 LQKENI. J was trimmed by 3 bases and V by 1 base; bases with no gene match: 1. The CDR3 bases are TGTGCCAGCTCACCACAGGACAGGGACACTGAAGCTTTCTTT. Protein sequence: CASSPQDRDTEAFF. The entire variable domain, with the rest obtained from reference TRBV18 and TRBJ1-1, is as follows: NAGVMQNPRHLVRRRGQEARLRCSPMKGHSHVYWYRQLPEEGLKFMVYLQKENIIDESGMPKERFSAEFPKEGPSILRIQQVVRGDSAAYFCASSPQDRDTEAFFGQGTRLTVV.

This clonotype has at least ten counts. The chain uses TRBV28 and TRBJ2-5; a possible D gene is TRBD1 (5 bases). Germline CDR1 and CDR2: MDHEN and SYDVKM. Deletions cut 2 bases from V and 2 bases from J, with 18 bases between. The CDR3 is made up of 17 amino acids. Here the CDR3 reads CASSLRIGRVGQETQYF. The CDR3 coding sequence is TGTGCCAGCAGTTTACGGATCGGCAGGGTCGGACAAGAGACCCAGTACTTC.

This clonotype was observed many times. The chain couples TRBV6-2 or TRBV6-3 to TRBJ2-2; 7 bases are a match to TRBD1. Germline CDR1 is MNHEY and CDR2 is SVGEGT. V lost 4 bases to trimming and J lost 4 bases; unmatched junction nucleotides: 6. CDR3 length: 15 amino acids. The CDR3 DNA sequence: TGTGCCAGCAGTTCAGGGGGTGTCACCACCGGGGAGCTGTTTTTT. Protein sequence: CASSSGGVTTGELFF.

This clonotype was detected many times. The chain recombines TRBV2 with TRBJ2-7; 9 nucleotides line up with TRBD1. J gave up 5 bases and V 4 bases, and 3 bases lay outside the gene matches. CDR1 is SNHLY, CDR2 FYNNEI, per germline. This CDR3 spans 13 amino acids. CDR3 in amino acids: CASSGQGGHEQYF. The DNA of the CDR3 is TGTGCCAGCAGTGGACAGGGGGGACACGAGCAGTACTTC.

This clonotype was picked up many times. The V call is TRBV3-1, the J call TRBJ1-5; D remains unclear. Germline CDR1 LGHDT, CDR2 YNNKEL (reference sequence). The CDR3 runs to 14 residues. V was cut by 3 bases and J by 2 bases, with 8 bases left in between. DNA for the CDR3: TGTGCCAGCAGCCACGGGCGTGGCAATCAGCCCCAGCATTTT. It codes for CASSHGRGNQPQHF.

This clonotype was picked up many times. The V call is TRBV6-1, the J call TRBJ2-7; 7 bases fit TRBD1. Unmatched junction bases numbered 8, after V lost 6 bases and J lost 6 bases. The germline V gene encodes CDR1 MNHNS and CDR2 SASEGT. The CDR3 runs to 13 residues. The CDR3 protein is CASSEGQHGEQYF. The CDR3 DNA reads TGTGCCAGCAGCGAGGGACAGCATGGCGAGCAGTACTTC.

At least ten counts were recorded for this clonotype. This chain connects TRBV20-1 to TRBJ2-7, with 11 bases that match TRBD1. Germline CDR1 reads DFQATT; CDR2 reads SNEGSKA (reference sequence). The CDR3 extends over 15 amino acids. The J segment lost 3 bases and the V segment lost 3 bases, leaving 7 bases of the junction unmatched. The CDR3 DNA reads TGCAGTGCTAGGACCCGGACAGGGGGCCTCTACGAGCAGTACTTC. It is translated as CSARTRTGGLYEQYF.

This clonotype has ten or more counts. V usage is TRBV12-3 or TRBV12-4 and J usage is TRBJ2-2; the D is unclear. V was trimmed by 5 bases and J by 3 bases, leaving 13 bases between them. This CDR3 contains 15 residues. CDR3 coding DNA: TGTGCCAGCAGTAAAATACCTTCGGACACCGGGGAGCTGTTTTTT. Translated: CASSKIPSDTGELFF.

Concerning this clonotype itself: Germline and junction disagree at one end, which may indicate a read error. J is TRBJ1-2 and V is TRBV7-2; D unresolved. The CDR3 has 13 residues. In germline, CDR1 is SGHTA, CDR2 FQGNSA. As DNA, the CDR3 is TGTGCCAGCAGCTTAGCGAGGATCTATGGTTACACCTTC. This codes for CASSLARIYGYTF.

This clonotype was seen repeatedly, ten times or more. The rearrangement uses TRBV28 and TRBJ2-6; D ambiguous. The V gene lost 10 bases and the J gene lost 2 bases, with 9 bases spanning the gap. Germline CDR1 reads MDHEN; CDR2 reads SYDVKM. The CDR3 runs to 13 residues. CDR3: CATHLTGANVLTF. The CDR3 DNA sequence: TGTGCCACCCACTTGACTGGGGCCAACGTCCTGACTTTC.

This clonotype was found many times. The chain uses TRBV4-1 and TRBJ2-6; D not resolved. Trimming took off 0 bases at V and 3 bases at J, with 3 bases between the two ends. Germline V lookup: CDR1 MGHRA, CDR2 YSYEKL. This CDR3 spans 14 amino acids. The chain's CDR3 is CASSQEGGANVLTF. Written as DNA, the CDR3 is TGCGCCAGCAGCCAAGAGGGTGGGGCCAACGTCCTGACTTTC.

This clonotype came up many times. The chain carries TRBV12-3 or TRBV12-4 and TRBJ1-2, with unresolved D. The V end was cut by 2 bases, the J end by 6 bases, with 16 bases between. The CDR3 contains 15 residues. The CDR3 region is CASSLYDNERHGYTF. DNA for the CDR3: TGTGCCAGCAGTTTATACGACAATGAGAGACATGGCTACACCTTC.

V and J are TRBV20-1 and TRBJ2-7, with 8 bases aligning to TRBD1. J lost 0 bases, V lost 4 bases, and 5 bases had no gene match. The CDR3 length is 14 residues. The V gene's germline CDR1 is DFQATT and CDR2 SNEGSKA (reference sequence). The CDR3 reads CSANSDRASYEQYF. The CDR3, as DNA: TGCAGTGCTAATTCGGACAGGGCCTCCTACGAGCAGTACTTC.

This clonotype was recorded at least ten times. The V call is TRBV28, the J call TRBJ2-7; 9 bases are a match to TRBD1. This CDR3 has 14 amino acids. The germline V gene encodes CDR1 MDHEN and CDR2 SYDVKM. V lost 7 bases, J lost 2 bases, and 6 bases stayed unmatched. The CDR3 region has the DNA TGTGCCAGCACCCCGGGACAGGGAACCTACGAGCAGTACTTC. It specifies CASTPGQGTYEQYF. Full variable domain (outside the CDR3, taken from reference TRBV28 and TRBJ2-7): DVKVTQSSRYLVKRTGEKVFLECVQDMDHENMFWYRQDPGLGLRLIYFSYDVKMKEKGDIPEGYSVSREKKERFSLILESASTNQTSMYLCASTPGQGTYEQYFGPGTRLTVT.

This clonotype was recorded many times. This rearrangement joins TRBV27 to TRBJ1-5; TRBD1 matches 9 bases. V trimming: 4 bases; J trimming: 6 bases; junction bases outside the gene matches: 4. The CDR3 length is 14 residues. Per germline, CDR1 MNHEY and CDR2 SMNVEV (reference sequence). CDR3 DNA: TGTGCCAGCAGTTATAACAGGGGGCTTCAGCCCCAGCATTTT. It translates to CASSYNRGLQPQHF.

This chain connects TRBV20-1 to TRBJ2-5; TRBD1 agrees at 9 bases. This CDR3 has 15 amino acids. The J segment lost 5 bases and the V segment lost 0 bases, leaving 7 bases of the junction unmatched. In germline, CDR1 is DFQATT, CDR2 SNEGSKA (reference sequence). The CDR3 here is CSARDGTGTGETQYF. Here the CDR3 DNA reads TGCAGTGCTAGAGACGGGACAGGGACGGGGGAGACCCAGTACTTC.

Ten or more counts support this clonotype. For the CDR3, the DNA is TGTGCCAGCAGGGGGGGACTAGCGGGACTAAGGGGCCCCTACGAGCAGTACTTC. Amino acids: CASRGGLAGLRGPYEQYF. J is TRBJ2-7 and V is TRBV28; 13 bases are a match to TRBD2. This CDR3 has 18 residues. With 6 bases clipped from V and 2 bases from J, the junction kept 13 bases outside the gene matches. Germline values: CDR1 MDHEN, CDR2 SYDVKM.

This clonotype was detected ten times or more. The chain carries TRBV20-1 and TRBJ2-7, with unresolved D. The CDR3 consists of 11 residues. CDR1 and CDR2 (germline): DFQATT, SNEGSKA (reference sequence). With 3 bases removed from V and 2 bases from J, the gap between germline ends came to 5 bases. CDR3 DNA sequence: TGCAGTGCTAGTCTAGCCTACGAGCAGTACTTC. Translated: CSASLAYEQYF.

This clonotype was seen at least ten times. The rearrangement joins TRBV2 to TRBJ2-7; D could derive from TRBD1 or TRBD2 (6 bases each). V lost 7 bases to trimming and J lost 4 bases, with 14 bases between them. CDR3 size: 13 residues. Per the germline V gene, CDR1 is SNHLY and CDR2 is FYNNEI. DNA for the CDR3: TGTGCCAGCATAGAGTGGGGGGCGTACGAGCAGTACTTC. Amino acids: CASIEWGAYEQYF.

The sample holds many counts of this clonotype. This chain connects TRBV4-3 to TRBJ2-7; D is perhaps TRBD2 (5 bases). The ends were cut back, 0 bases at V and 6 bases at J, with 12 bases in the middle. The CDR3 loop spans 14 amino acids. Germline CDR1 and CDR2: LGHNA and YSLEER. The CDR3 spells CASSQDLGGSEQYF. CDR3 in DNA: TGCGCCAGCAGCCAAGATTTAGGAGGTAGCGAGCAGTACTTC.

J is TRBJ1-1 and V is TRBV20-1; the match to TRBD1 covers 7 bases. CDR1 is DFQATT, CDR2 SNEGSKA, per germline (reference sequence). V dropped 7 bases and J dropped 1; count of bases not matched to a gene: 3. This CDR3 contains 12 residues. CDR3 DNA sequence: TGCAGTGTTCACAGGGGGAACACTGAAGCTTTCTTT. This sequence encodes CSVHRGNTEAFF.